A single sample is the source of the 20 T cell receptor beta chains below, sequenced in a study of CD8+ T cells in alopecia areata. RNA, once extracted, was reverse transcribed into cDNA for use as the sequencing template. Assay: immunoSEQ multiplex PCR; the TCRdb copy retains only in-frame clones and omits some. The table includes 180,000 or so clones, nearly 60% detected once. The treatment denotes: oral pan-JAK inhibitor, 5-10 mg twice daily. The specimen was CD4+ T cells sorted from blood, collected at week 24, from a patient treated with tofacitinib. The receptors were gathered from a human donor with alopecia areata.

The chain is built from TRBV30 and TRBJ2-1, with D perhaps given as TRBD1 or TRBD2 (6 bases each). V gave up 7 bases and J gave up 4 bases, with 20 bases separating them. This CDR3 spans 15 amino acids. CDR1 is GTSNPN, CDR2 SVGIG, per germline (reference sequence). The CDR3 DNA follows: TGTGCCTTCCTAAGGGGGACTCCTAGGTACAATGAGCAGTTCTTC. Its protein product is CAFLRGTPRYNEQFF. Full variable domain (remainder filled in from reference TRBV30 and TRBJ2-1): SQTIHQWPATLVQPVGSPLSLECTVEGTSNPNLYWYRQAAGRGLQLLFYSVGIGQISSEVPQNLSASRPQDRQFILSSKKLLLSDSGFYLCAFLRGTPRYNEQFFGPGTRLTVL.

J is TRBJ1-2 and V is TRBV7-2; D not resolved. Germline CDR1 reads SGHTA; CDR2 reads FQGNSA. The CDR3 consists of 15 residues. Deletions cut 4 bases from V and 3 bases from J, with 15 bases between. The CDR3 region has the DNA TGTGCCAGCAGCTCGTCTTTTCAGGCGTACTATGGCTACACCTTC. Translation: CASSSSFQAYYGYTF.

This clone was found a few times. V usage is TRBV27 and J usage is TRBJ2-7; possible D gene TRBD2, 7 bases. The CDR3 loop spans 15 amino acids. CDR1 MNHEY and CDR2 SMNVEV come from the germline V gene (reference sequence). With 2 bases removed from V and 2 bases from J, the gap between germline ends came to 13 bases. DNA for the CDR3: TGTGCCAGCAGTTTAGTGGCGGGGGCCACCTACGAGCAGTACTTC. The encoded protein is CASSLVAGATYEQYF.

In nucleotides, the CDR3 is TGCGCCAGCAGCCGGGGCACCGATAATCAGCCCCAGCATTTT. Encoded protein: CASSRGTDNQPQHF. The chain combines TRBV4-3 with TRBJ1-5, with a tentative D call TRBD1 (5 bases). The CDR3 sequence is 14 residues long. The germline gives CDR1 LGHNA, CDR2 YSLEER. V shed 4 bases and J shed 4 bases, with 11 bases lying between them.

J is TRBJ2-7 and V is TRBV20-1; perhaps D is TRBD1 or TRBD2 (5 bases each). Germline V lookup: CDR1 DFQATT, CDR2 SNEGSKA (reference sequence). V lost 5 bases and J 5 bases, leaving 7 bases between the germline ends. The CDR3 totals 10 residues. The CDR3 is CSAWGNEQYF. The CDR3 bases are TGCAGTGCTTGGGGGAACGAGCAGTACTTC.

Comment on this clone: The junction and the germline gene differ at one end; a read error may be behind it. The CDR3 spells CASTFGGFSSVF. CDR3 sequence (DNA): TGTGCCAGCACATTCGGGGGGTTCTCGTCGGTCTTC. The chain combines TRBV6-1 with TRBJ2-1, with 7 bases identical to TRBD2. The CDR3 covers 12 residues. Germline CDR1 is MNHNS and CDR2 is SASEGT.

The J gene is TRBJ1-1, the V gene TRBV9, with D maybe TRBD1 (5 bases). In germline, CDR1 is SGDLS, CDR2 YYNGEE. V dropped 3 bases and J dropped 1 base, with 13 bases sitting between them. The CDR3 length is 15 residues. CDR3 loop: CASSARGNRNTEAFF. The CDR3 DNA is TGTGCCAGCAGCGCCCGGGGGAACAGGAACACTGAAGCTTTCTTT. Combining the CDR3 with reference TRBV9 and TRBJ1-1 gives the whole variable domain DSGVTQTPKHLITATGQRVTLRCSPRSGDLSVYWYQQSLDQGLQFLIQYYNGEERAKGNILERFSAQQFPDLHSELNLSSLELGDSALYFCASSARGNRNTEAFFGQGTRLTVV.

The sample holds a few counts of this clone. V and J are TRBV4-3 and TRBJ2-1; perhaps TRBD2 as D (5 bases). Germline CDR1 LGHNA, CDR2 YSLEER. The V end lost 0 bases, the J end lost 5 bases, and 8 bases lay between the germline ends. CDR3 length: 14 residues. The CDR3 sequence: CASSQDRRNNEQFF. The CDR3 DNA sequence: TGCGCCAGCAGCCAAGATCGGAGGAACAATGAGCAGTTCTTC.

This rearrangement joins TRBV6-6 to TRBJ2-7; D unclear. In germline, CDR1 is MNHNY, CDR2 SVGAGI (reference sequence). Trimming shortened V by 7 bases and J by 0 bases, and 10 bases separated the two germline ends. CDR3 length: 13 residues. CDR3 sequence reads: CASNLKGSYEQYF. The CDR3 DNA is TGTGCCAGCAACCTCAAGGGCTCCTACGAGCAGTACTTC.

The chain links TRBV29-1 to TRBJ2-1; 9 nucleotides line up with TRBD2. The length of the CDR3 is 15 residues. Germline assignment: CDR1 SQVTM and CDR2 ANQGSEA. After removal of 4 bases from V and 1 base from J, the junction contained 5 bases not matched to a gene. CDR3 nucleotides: TGCAGCGTTGTAGCGGGGGTCTTTTCCTACAATGAGCAGTTCTTC. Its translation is CSVVAGVFSYNEQFF.

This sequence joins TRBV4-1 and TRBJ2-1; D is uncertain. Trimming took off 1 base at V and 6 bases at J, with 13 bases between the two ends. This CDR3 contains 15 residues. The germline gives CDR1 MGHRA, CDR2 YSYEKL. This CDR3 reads CASSQGLVASNEQFF. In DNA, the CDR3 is TGCGCCAGCAGCCAAGGCTTAGTAGCATCCAATGAGCAGTTCTTC.

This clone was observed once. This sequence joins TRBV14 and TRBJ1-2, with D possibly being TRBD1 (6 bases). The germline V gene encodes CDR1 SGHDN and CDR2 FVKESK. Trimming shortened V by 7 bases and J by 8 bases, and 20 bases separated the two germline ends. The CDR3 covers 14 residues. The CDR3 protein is CASTPLGGPKGYTF. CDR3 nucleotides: TGTGCCAGCACACCACTGGGGGGCCCGAAGGGCTACACCTTC. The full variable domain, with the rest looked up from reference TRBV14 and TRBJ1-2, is EAGVTQFPSHSVIEKGQTVTLRCDPISGHDNLYWYRRVMGKEIKFLLHFVKESKQDESGMPNNRFLAERTGGTYSTLKVQPAELEDSGVYFCASTPLGGPKGYTFGSGTRLTVV.

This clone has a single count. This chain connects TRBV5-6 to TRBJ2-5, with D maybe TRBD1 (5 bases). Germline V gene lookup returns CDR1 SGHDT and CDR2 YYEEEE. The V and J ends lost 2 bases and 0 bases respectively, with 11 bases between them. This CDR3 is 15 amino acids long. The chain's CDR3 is CASSLLTVHQETQYF. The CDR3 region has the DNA TGTGCCAGCAGCTTACTGACAGTGCACCAAGAGACCCAGTACTTC.

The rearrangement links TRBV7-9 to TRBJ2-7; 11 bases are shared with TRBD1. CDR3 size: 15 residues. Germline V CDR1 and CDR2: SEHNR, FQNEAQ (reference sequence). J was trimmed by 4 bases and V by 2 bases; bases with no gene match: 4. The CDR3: CASSLSGQGVYEQYF. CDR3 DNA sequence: TGTGCCAGCAGCTTATCGGGACAGGGGGTGTACGAGCAGTACTTC.

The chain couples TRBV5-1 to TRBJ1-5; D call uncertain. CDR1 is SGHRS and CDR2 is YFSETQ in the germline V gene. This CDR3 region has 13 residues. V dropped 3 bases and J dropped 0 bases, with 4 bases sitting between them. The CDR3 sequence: CASSSDSNQPQHF. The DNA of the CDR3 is TGCGCCAGCAGCTCAGATAGCAATCAGCCCCAGCATTTT.

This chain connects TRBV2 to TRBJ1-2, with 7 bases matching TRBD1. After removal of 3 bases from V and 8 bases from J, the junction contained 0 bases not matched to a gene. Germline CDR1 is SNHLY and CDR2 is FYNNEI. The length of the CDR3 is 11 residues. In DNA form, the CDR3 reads TGTGCCAGCAGTGAGACAGGGGGCTACACCTTC. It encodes CASSETGGYTF.

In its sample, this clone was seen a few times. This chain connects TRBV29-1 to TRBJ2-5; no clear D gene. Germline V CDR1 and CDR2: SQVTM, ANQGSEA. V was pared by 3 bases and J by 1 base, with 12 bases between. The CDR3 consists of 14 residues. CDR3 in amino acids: CSVDFGRTQETQYF. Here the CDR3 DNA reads TGCAGCGTTGATTTTGGCAGGACCCAAGAGACCCAGTACTTC.

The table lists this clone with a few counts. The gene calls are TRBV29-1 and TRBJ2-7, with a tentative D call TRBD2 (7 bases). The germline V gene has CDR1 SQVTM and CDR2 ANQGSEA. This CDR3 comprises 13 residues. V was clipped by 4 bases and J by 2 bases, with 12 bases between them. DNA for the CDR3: TGCAGCGTTGGTGGGGGGGCTACCTACGAGCAGTACTTC. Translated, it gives CSVGGGATYEQYF.

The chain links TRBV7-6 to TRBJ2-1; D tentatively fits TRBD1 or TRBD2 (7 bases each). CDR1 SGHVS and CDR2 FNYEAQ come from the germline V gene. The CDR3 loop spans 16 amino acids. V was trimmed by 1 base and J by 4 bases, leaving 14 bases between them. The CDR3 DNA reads TGTGCCAGCAGCTTAGTGTCAGGGGGGGGATACAATGAGCAGTTCTTC. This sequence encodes CASSLVSGGGYNEQFF.

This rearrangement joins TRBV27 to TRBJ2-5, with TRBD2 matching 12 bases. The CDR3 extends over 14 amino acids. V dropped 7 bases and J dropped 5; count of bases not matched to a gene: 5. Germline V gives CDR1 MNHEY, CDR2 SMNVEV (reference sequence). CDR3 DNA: TGTGCCAGCAAGGGACTAGCGGGTTTGGAGACCCAGTACTTC. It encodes CASKGLAGLETQYF.